Shown below are 10 T cell receptor beta chains from a single sample sequenced in a study of glioma-infiltrating T cells. Amplification of TCR alpha and beta CDR3 regions from RNA used iRepertoire nested multiplex PCR. Via MiXCR, TCRdb re-called the multiplex PCR reads, giving one row per CDR3 protein. The sample has about 190,000 distinct CDR3 sequences, over 25% seen once. The sequencing input was glioma tissue, nonneoplastic brain tissue, or PBMCs (not recorded which). These receptors were collected from a human donor with low-grade glioma or glioblastoma, undergoing nonglioma brain surgery, or in good health (not recorded which).

This clonotype has a count of ten or more. V and J are TRBV24-1 and TRBJ1-5; unclear D gene. This CDR3 comprises 13 residues. The V end lost 2 bases, the J end lost 3 bases, and 4 bases lay between the germline ends. Germline assignment: CDR1 KGHDR and CDR2 SFDVKD. CDR3 loop: CATSDWDNQPQHF. The CDR3 region has the DNA TGTGCCACCAGTGATTGGGACAATCAGCCCCAGCATTTT.

Concerning this clonotype itself: Given a much more abundant clone one base away, this may be a read error. This sequence joins TRBV12-3 or TRBV12-4 and TRBJ2-5; no firm D call. CDR3 length: 12 residues. Trimming left V 2 bases short and J 4 bases short, with 5 bases between. The CDR3 spells CASSLCGETQYF. The CDR3 nucleotides are TGTGCCAGCAGTTTATGTGGAGAGACCCAGTACTTC.

Many counts were recorded for this clonotype. One end of the junction varies from germline; a read error may be responsible. V gene TRBV6-1 combines with J gene TRBJ2-1; a possible D gene is TRBD1 (5 bases). The CDR3 covers 14 residues. The germline gives CDR1 MNHNS, CDR2 SASEGT. The CDR3 reads CASSGLGWGQEQFF. In nucleotides, the CDR3 is TGTGCCAGTAGTGGGCTAGGGTGGGGCCAAGAGCAGTTCTTC.

Only a few counts were recorded for this clonotype. A single base separates this from a much larger clone, so it may be a read error. The chain joins TRBV11-1 to TRBJ2-7; D is possibly TRBD2 (5 bases). The germline V gene has CDR1 SGHAT and CDR2 FQDESV (reference sequence). The CDR3 covers 14 residues. The V end was cut by 5 bases, the J end by 5 bases, with 16 bases between. As DNA, the CDR3 is TGTGCCAGCAGCCCAAGGGAGATGGTCCACGAGCAGTACTTC. Its translation: CASSPREMVHEQYF.

The chain couples TRBV19 to TRBJ1-2; 8 nucleotides match TRBD1. Losses at the gene ends were 7 bases for V and 1 base for J; bases not matched to a gene: 8. Germline CDR1 LNHDA, CDR2 SQIVND (reference sequence). The CDR3 sequence is 15 residues long. The CDR3 nucleotides read TGTGCCAGTACCCTAGGACAGGGCCTTAACTATGGCTACACCTTC. Amino acids: CASTLGQGLNYGYTF.

This clonotype came up a few times. The chain employs TRBV5-1 and TRBJ2-7; D remains ambiguous. The CDR3 loop spans 14 amino acids. The germline V gene has CDR1 SGHRS and CDR2 YFSETQ. Trimming took 4 bases from V and 3 from J, leaving 14 bases between them. CDR3 DNA sequence: TGCGCCAGCAGCCCTCGGTCCGTAATCTACGAGCAGTACTTC. It is translated as CASSPRSVIYEQYF. Drawing the rest from reference TRBV5-1 and TRBJ2-7, the complete variable domain is KAGVTQTPRYLIKTRGQQVTLSCSPISGHRSVSWYQQTPGQGLQFLFEYFSETQRNKGNFPGRFSGRQFSNSRSEMNVSTLELGDSALYLCASSPRSVIYEQYFGPGTRLTVT.

This clonotype was picked up many times. The chain is built from TRBV5-1 and TRBJ1-1, with D unresolved. The CDR3 extends over 14 amino acids. Trimming removed 0 bases from V and 0 bases from J, with 6 bases in between. CDR1 is SGHRS, CDR2 YFSETQ, per germline. CDR3 region: CASSLGLVNTEAFF. CDR3 DNA: TGCGCCAGCAGCTTGGGGCTAGTGAACACTGAAGCTTTCTTT.

As to this clonotype: A much larger clone differs by one base, so this may be a read error. The gene calls are TRBV4-1 and TRBJ1-2, with TRBD1 matching over 7 bases. The CDR3 contains 14 residues. Looked up from germline, CDR1 is MGHRA and CDR2 is YSYEKL. CDR3 DNA: TGCGCCAGCAGCCAAGAGGACAGGAGATATGGCGACACCTTC. It specifies CASSQEDRRYGDTF.

About this clonotype itself: A junction end diverges from the germline sequence, so it may reflect a read error. The V call is TRBV7-2, the J call TRBJ2-6, with D possibly TRBD1 on 5 matching bases. The germline V gene has CDR1 SGHTA and CDR2 FQGNSA. The CDR3 length is 14 residues. Here the CDR3 DNA reads TGTGCCAGCAGCTTCAGCTCTGGGGCCAACGTCCCGACTTTC. Translation: CASSFSSGANVPTF. Full variable domain (missing parts from reference TRBV7-2 and TRBJ2-6): GAGVSQSPSNKVTEKGKDVELRCDPISGHTALYWYRQSLGQGLEFLIYFQGNSAPDKSGLPSDRFSAERTGGSVSTLTIQRTQQEDSAVYLCASSFSSGANVPTFGAGSRLTVL.

This clonotype appeared a few times. The rearrangement uses TRBV4-3 and TRBJ2-3; no clear D. The CDR3 has 16 residues. CDR1 is LGHNA, CDR2 YSLEER, per germline. Trimming removed 2 bases at V and 1 base at J, with 13 bases between. The CDR3 is CASSQNRAFGTDTQYF. The CDR3 region has the DNA TGCGCCAGCAGCCAAAATCGAGCCTTTGGCACAGATACGCAGTATTTT.